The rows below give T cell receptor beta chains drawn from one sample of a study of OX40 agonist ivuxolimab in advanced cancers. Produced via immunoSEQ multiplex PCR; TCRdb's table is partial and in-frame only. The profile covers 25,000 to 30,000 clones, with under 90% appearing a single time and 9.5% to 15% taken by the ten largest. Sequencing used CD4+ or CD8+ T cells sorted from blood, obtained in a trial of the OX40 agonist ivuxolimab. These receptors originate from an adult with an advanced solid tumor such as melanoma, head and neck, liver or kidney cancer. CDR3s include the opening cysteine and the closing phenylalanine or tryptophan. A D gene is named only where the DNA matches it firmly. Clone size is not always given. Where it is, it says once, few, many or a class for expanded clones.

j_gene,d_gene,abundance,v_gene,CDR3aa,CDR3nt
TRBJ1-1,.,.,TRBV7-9,CASSPFRATEAFF,TGTGCCAGCAGCCCCTTCCGGGCGACTGAAGCTTTCTTT
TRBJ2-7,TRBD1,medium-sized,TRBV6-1,CASSEEVEGADEQYF,TGTGCCAGCAGTGAAGAAGTAGAGGGGGCCGACGAGCAGTACTTC
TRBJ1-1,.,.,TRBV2,CASTWGGSAEAFF,TGTGCCAGCACCTGGGGGGGTTCCGCTGAAGCTTTCTTT
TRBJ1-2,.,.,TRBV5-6,CASSLIRMQGFNYGYTF,TGTGCCAGCAGCTTAATAAGAATGCAGGGGTTTAACTATGGCTACACCTTC
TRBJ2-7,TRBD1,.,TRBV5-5,CASSSGQGYEQYF,TGTGCCAGCAGCTCGGGACAGGGCTACGAGCAGTACTTC
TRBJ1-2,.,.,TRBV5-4,CASSQDRANYGYTF,TGTGCCAGCAGTCAGGACAGAGCTAACTATGGCTACACCTTC
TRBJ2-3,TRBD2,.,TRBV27,CASSTGGGEVQYF,TGTGCCAGCAGCACGGGGGGGGGAGAGGTGCAGTATTTT
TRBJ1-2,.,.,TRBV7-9,CASSSQNQGVNYGYTF,TGTGCCAGCAGCTCCCAAAATCAGGGAGTTAACTATGGCTACACCTTC
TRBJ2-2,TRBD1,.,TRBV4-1,CASSQEGGGQGPGDTGELFF,TGCGCCAGCAGCCAAGAAGGAGGAGGACAGGGGCCGGGGGACACCGGGGAGCTGTTTTTT
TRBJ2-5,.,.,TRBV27,CASSPGHMEETQYF,TGTGCCAGCAGTCCGGGACATATGGAAGAGACCCAGTACTTC
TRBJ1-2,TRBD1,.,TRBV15,CATSRGQDYYGYTF,TGTGCCACCAGCCGGGGACAGGACTACTATGGCTACACCTTC
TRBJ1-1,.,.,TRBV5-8,CASSLEAGQNTEAFF,TGTGCCAGCAGCTTGGAGGCAGGCCAGAACACTGAAGCTTTCTTT
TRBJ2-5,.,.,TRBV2,CASSTFGHQETQYF,TGTGCCAGCAGTACCTTTGGGCATCAAGAGACCCAGTACTTC
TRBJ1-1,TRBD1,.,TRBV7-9,CASSLRDPYQGAGRTEAFF,TGTGCCAGCAGCTTACGGGACCCGTACCAGGGGGCCGGGAGGACTGAAGCTTTCTTT
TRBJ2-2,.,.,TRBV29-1,CSVPKQTGELFF,TGCAGCGTCCCCAAGCAGACCGGGGAGCTGTTTTTT
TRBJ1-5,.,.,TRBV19,CASRPAGWNQPQHF,TGTGCCAGTAGGCCGGCAGGGTGGAATCAGCCCCAGCATTTT
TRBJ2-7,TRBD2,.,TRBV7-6,CASSLGGGTVSLEQYF,TGTGCCAGCAGCTTAGGGGGGGGTACGGTATCGTTGGAGCAGTACTTC
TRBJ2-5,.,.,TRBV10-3,CAISEFQQETQYF,TGTGCCATCAGTGAGTTCCAACAAGAGACCCAGTACTTC
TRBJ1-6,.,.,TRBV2,CASGRDYNSPLHF,TGTGCCAGCGGACGGGACTATAATTCACCCCTCCACTTT
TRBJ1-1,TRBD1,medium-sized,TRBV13,CASSSGTGVTEAFF,TGTGCCAGCAGCTCGGGGACAGGGGTGACTGAAGCTTTCTTT
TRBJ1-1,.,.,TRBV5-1,CASSSPGVNTEAFF,TGCGCCAGCAGCTCCCCGGGAGTTAACACTGAAGCTTTCTTT
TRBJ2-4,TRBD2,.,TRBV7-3,CASSGTSGPGDIQYF,TGTGCCAGCAGCGGGACTAGCGGGCCCGGGGACATTCAGTACTTC
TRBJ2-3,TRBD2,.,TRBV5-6,CASSSAYGGAPVDTQYF,TGTGCCAGCAGCTCTGCCTACGGGGGGGCCCCTGTGGATACGCAGTATTTT
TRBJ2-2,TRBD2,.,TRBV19,CASSLAGGPGTGELFF,TGTGCCAGTAGTCTGGCGGGGGGGCCAGGTACCGGGGAGCTGTTTTTT
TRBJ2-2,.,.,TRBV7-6,CASRPGTGELFF,TGTGCCAGCCGCCCGGGCACCGGGGAGCTGTTTTTT
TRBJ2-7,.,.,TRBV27,CASSSAGLEQYF,TGTGCCAGCAGTTCCGCAGGGCTCGAGCAGTACTTC
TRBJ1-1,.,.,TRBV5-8,CASSHYTGADTEAFF,TGTGCCAGCAGCCACTACACGGGAGCCGACACTGAAGCTTTCTTT
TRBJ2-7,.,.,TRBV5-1,CASSLGAYEQYF,TGCGCCAGCAGCCTAGGGGCCTACGAGCAGTACTTC
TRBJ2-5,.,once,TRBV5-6,CASSLTRGLDSLQETQYF,TGTGCCAGCAGCTTGACTCGGGGGCTGGACAGCTTGCAAGAGACCCAGTACTTC
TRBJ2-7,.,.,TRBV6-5,CASRLGRSSSYEQYF,TGTGCCAGCAGGCTGGGACGTTCGAGCTCCTACGAGCAGTACTTC
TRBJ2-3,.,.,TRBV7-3,CASSFGTSLDTQYF,TGTGCCAGCAGCTTTGGGACATCGCTGGATACGCAGTATTTT
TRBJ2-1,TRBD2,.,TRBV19,CASKEWLAGGNEQFF,TGTGCCAGTAAAGAGTGGCTAGCGGGGGGTAATGAGCAGTTCTTC
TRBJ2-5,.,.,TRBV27,CASSPLAPQETQYF,TGTGCCAGCAGTCCCCTAGCACCCCAAGAGACCCAGTACTTC
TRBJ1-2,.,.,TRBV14,CASSQVNSPHGYTF,TGTGCCAGCAGCCAAGTTAACAGCCCTCATGGCTACACCTTC
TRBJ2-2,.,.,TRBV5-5,CASSLLDGASPGELFF,TGTGCCAGCAGCTTGTTAGATGGGGCTTCGCCCGGGGAGCTGTTTTTT
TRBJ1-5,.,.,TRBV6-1,CASGQGPYSNQPQHF,TGTGCCAGTGGGCAGGGGCCTTATAGCAATCAGCCCCAGCATTTT
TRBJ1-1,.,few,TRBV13,CASSTGTGPTEAFF,TGTGCCAGCAGCACCGGGACCGGCCCCACTGAAGCTTTCTTT
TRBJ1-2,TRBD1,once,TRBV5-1,CASRTGTGFGYTF,TGCGCCAGCAGAACCGGGACAGGTTTTGGCTACACCTTC
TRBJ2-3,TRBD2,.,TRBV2,CASSRTSGERTDTQYF,TGTGCCAGCAGTAGGACTAGCGGGGAACGCACAGATACGCAGTATTTT
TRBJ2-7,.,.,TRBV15,CATSNQRGYEQYF,TGTGCCACCAGCAACCAGAGGGGTTACGAGCAGTACTTC
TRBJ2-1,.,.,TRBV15,CATSRDRNTYNEQFF,TGTGCCACCAGCAGAGACCGCAATACCTACAATGAGCAGTTCTTC
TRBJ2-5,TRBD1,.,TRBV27,CASSSPGQVSLETQYF,TGTGCCAGCAGTTCCCCCGGACAGGTGTCCTTAGAGACCCAGTACTTC
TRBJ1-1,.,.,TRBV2,CASCPWDKNTEAFF,TGTGCCAGCTGCCCTTGGGACAAGAACACTGAAGCTTTCTTT
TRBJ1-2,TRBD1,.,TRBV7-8,CASSPGTGVDYTF,TGTGCCAGCAGTCCGGGGACAGGGGTGGACTACACCTTC
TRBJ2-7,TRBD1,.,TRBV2,CANRDSTYEQYF,TGTGCCAACCGGGACAGCACCTACGAGCAGTACTTC
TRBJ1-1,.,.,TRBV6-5,CASSYSDSSYTEAFF,TGTGCCAGCAGTTACTCTGACAGCTCCTACACTGAAGCTTTCTTT
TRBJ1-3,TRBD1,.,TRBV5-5,CASSRSGGVNSGNTIYF,TGTGCCAGCAGCCGTTCAGGGGGAGTTAACTCTGGAAACACCATATATTTT
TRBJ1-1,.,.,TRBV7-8,CASSLAGTEAFF,TGTGCCAGCAGCTTAGCGGGCACTGAAGCTTTCTTT
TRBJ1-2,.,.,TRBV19,CASSGVRGYGYTF,TGTGCCAGTAGTGGGGTCCGGGGCTATGGCTACACCTTC
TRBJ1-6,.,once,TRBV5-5,CASSLDPLLGRGSPLHF,TGTGCCAGCAGCTTGGATCCTTTGTTAGGTCGGGGTTCACCCCTCCACTTT
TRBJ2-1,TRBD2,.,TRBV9,CASTLAAGGSNEQFF,TGTGCCAGCACCCTCGCCGCGGGGGGTAGCAATGAGCAGTTCTTC
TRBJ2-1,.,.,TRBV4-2,CASSQDLGGEFFF,TGTGCCAGCAGCCAAGATCTCGGGGGAGAGTTTTTCTTC
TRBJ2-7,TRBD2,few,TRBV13,CASSSDSGGEQYF,TGTGCCAGCAGCTCGGACAGCGGGGGCGAGCAGTACTTC
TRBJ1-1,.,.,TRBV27,CASSLTGAGTEAFF,TGTGCCAGCAGTTTAACGGGGGCTGGCACTGAAGCTTTCTTT
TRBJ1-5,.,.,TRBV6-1,CASSEAVTVRWPQHF,TGTGCCAGCAGTGAAGCGGTGACAGTCAGGTGGCCCCAGCATTTT